The 15 T cell receptor beta chains in this list originate from one sample, sequenced in a study of T-cell memory formation after mild COVID-19. TCRdb ran MiXCR on the 5' RACE reads and lists one entry per CDR3 protein. The sample yields roughly 320,000 distinct CDR3 sequences, 25% to 30% seen once. Sequenced sample: PBMCs or a T cell subset sorted from them (not recorded which). These receptors came from an adult woman who had mild COVID-19 (a few samples of this study predate the infection). Cell type and time point are not known.

V is TRBV6-5 and J is TRBJ1-4; D unresolved. The ends were cut back, 1 base at V and 8 bases at J, with 11 bases in the middle. There are 14 residues in the CDR3. CDR1 and CDR2 (germline): MNHEY, SVGAGI. The CDR3 spells CASSYFGREEKLFF. The CDR3 DNA is TGTGCCAGCAGTTACTTTGGACGTGAAGAAAAACTGTTTTTT.

Ten or more counts support this clonotype. The V gene is TRBV5-6, the J gene TRBJ2-1; 9 bases fit TRBD1. This CDR3 comprises 16 residues. CDR1 is SGHDT, CDR2 YYEEEE, per germline. V lost 3 bases, J lost 1 base, and 5 bases stayed unmatched. In DNA, the CDR3 is TGTGCCAGCAGCTCGATACAGGGGGCATCCTACAATGAGCAGTTCTTC. This codes for CASSSIQGASYNEQFF.

This clonotype was seen only a few times. This rearrangement joins TRBV12-3 or TRBV12-4 to TRBJ1-1, with D possibly being TRBD1 (6 bases). V shed 8 bases and J shed 7 bases, with 11 bases lying between them. The CDR3 loop spans 11 amino acids. The CDR3 bases are TGTGCCAGCCTAAAGGGGGTTGAAGCTTTCTTT. It yields the protein CASLKGVEAFF.

In this sample, this clonotype turned up a few times. V usage is TRBV24-1 and J usage is TRBJ2-2; no clear D gene. V was cut by 7 bases and J by 3 bases, with 8 bases left in between. The CDR3 consists of 13 residues. CDR1 KGHDR and CDR2 SFDVKD come from the germline V gene. CDR3 sequence (DNA): TGTGCCACCAGGGACCCCTACACCGGGGAGCTGTTTTTT. Translated: CATRDPYTGELFF.

This clonotype was observed at least ten times. V usage is TRBV20-1 and J usage is TRBJ2-1, with TRBD2 identical over 10 bases. Germline values: CDR1 DFQATT, CDR2 SNEGSKA (reference sequence). The CDR3 spans 16 residues. The trim removed 3 bases at V and 2 bases at J, leaving 7 bases unmatched. The CDR3 DNA is TGCAGTGCTAGGGATAGCGGGGGGACGGCCTACAATGAGCAGTTCTTC. It translates to CSARDSGGTAYNEQFF.

The CDR3 spells CASSRGLAGTVYNEQFF. The CDR3 bases are TGCGCCAGCAGCCGGGGACTAGCGGGGACAGTTTACAATGAGCAGTTCTTC. The chain employs TRBV5-1 and TRBJ2-1, with 13 bases matching TRBD2. Germline V gene data show CDR1 as SGHRS and CDR2 as YFSETQ. The CDR3 is made up of 17 amino acids. With 4 bases clipped from V and 4 bases from J, the junction kept 8 bases outside the gene matches. Supplemented by reference TRBV5-1 and TRBJ2-1, the full variable domain reads KAGVTQTPRYLIKTRGQQVTLSCSPISGHRSVSWYQQTPGQGLQFLFEYFSETQRNKGNFPGRFSGRQFSNSRSEMNVSTLELGDSALYLCASSRGLAGTVYNEQFFGPGTRLTVL.

This clonotype showed up just a few times. The V call is TRBV4-1, the J call TRBJ2-7; the D gene is possibly TRBD1 (6 bases). The CDR3 is made up of 16 amino acids. Germline V gene sequence: CDR1 MGHRA, CDR2 YSYEKL. Trimming left V 0 bases short and J 0 bases short, with 12 bases between. The chain's CDR3 is CASSQDRQAVSYEQYF. DNA for the CDR3: TGCGCCAGCAGCCAAGACCGACAGGCGGTCTCCTACGAGCAGTACTTC.

This chain's CDR3 is CVVQGNGELFF. Here the CDR3 DNA reads TGTGTAGTCCAAGGGAACGGGGAGCTGTTTTTT. J is TRBJ2-2 and V is TRBV7-7; no reliable D call. Germline V gene sequence: CDR1 SSHAT, CDR2 FNYEAQ (reference sequence). This CDR3 has 11 residues.

This clonotype was seen a handful of times. The chain is built from TRBV7-9 and TRBJ1-2; D unclear. Per the germline V gene, CDR1 is SEHNR and CDR2 is FQNEAQ (reference sequence). This CDR3 is 15 amino acids long. V was clipped by 3 bases and J by 2 bases, with 13 bases between them. For the CDR3, the DNA is TGTGCCAGCAGCTTCCCTTCGGGGAAAAACTATGGCTACACCTTC. Encoded protein: CASSFPSGKNYGYTF.

The chain links TRBV6-2 or TRBV6-3 to TRBJ2-1; 9 bases line up with TRBD2. The germline gives CDR1 MNHEY, CDR2 SVGEGT. This CDR3 is built from 17 residues. The V gene end was trimmed by 2 bases and the J gene end by 5 bases; junction bases not matched to a gene: 10. This chain's CDR3 is CASSYPPAGGANNEQFF. The DNA for the CDR3 is TGTGCCAGCAGTTACCCCCCGGCGGGGGGGGCCAACAATGAGCAGTTCTTC.

V is TRBV11-2 and J is TRBJ1-1; tentative D call: TRBD1 (5 bases). The germline CDR1 and CDR2 sequences are SGHAT and FQNNGV. Trimming stripped 1 base from V and 4 bases from J, with 13 bases between. The CDR3 extends over 15 amino acids. CDR3 sequence: CASSLVQGSGTEAFF. Written as DNA, the CDR3 is TGTGCCAGCAGCTTAGTGCAGGGTTCGGGCACTGAAGCTTTCTTT. Drawing the rest from reference TRBV11-2 and TRBJ1-1, the complete variable domain is EAGVAQSPRYKIIEKRQSVAFWCNPISGHATLYWYQQILGQGPKLLIQFQNNGVVDDSQLPKDRFSAERLKGVDSTLKIQPAKLEDSAVYLCASSLVQGSGTEAFFGQGTRLTVV.

This clonotype was seen a handful of times. The J gene is TRBJ2-7, the V gene TRBV6-1; D ambiguous. Germline assignment: CDR1 MNHNS and CDR2 SASEGT. The CDR3 is 11 residues long. Trimming took 6 bases from V and 5 from J, leaving 8 bases between them. CDR3 sequence reads: CASRRANEQYF. In DNA form, the CDR3 reads TGTGCCAGCAGGAGAGCGAACGAGCAGTACTTC.

A few counts support this clonotype. The CDR3 is CASSPQRGPTDTQYF. The CDR3, as DNA: TGTGCCAGCAGCCCCCAGCGGGGACCCACAGATACGCAGTATTTT. The chain recombines TRBV9 with TRBJ2-3; 7 positions match TRBD2. The CDR3 length is 15 residues. The junction had 7 bases not matched to a gene; V was cut back by 4 bases and J by 2 bases. Germline V gene lookup returns CDR1 SGDLS and CDR2 YYNGEE.

The chain employs TRBV4-2 and TRBJ2-1, with 11 bases identical to TRBD2. This CDR3 is 17 amino acids long. CDR1 and CDR2 from the germline V gene are LGHNA and YNFKEQ. J lost 5 bases, V lost 1 base, and 7 bases had no gene match. CDR3 coding DNA: TGTGCCAGCAGCCAAGTTACTAGCGGGAGAGTTCACAATGAGCAGTTCTTC. It translates to CASSQVTSGRVHNEQFF.

In this sample, this clonotype turned up a few times. The J gene is TRBJ1-5, the V gene TRBV12-3 or TRBV12-4; no clear D. V gave up 1 base and J gave up 2 bases, with 12 bases separating them. There are 16 residues in the CDR3. The CDR3 loop is CASSLGRDRGNQPQHF. CDR3 DNA sequence: TGTGCCAGCAGTTTAGGGAGGGATCGTGGCAATCAGCCCCAGCATTTT.